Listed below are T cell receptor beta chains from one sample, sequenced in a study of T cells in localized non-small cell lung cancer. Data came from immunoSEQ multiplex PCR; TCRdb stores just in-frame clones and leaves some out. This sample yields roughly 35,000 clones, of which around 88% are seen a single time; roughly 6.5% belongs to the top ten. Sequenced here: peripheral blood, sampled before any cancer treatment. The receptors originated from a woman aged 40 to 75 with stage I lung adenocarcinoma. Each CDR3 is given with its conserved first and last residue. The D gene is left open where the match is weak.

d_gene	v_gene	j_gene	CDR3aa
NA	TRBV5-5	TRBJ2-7	CASSSPLTDYEQYF
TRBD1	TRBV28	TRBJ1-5	CASSIQGPYQPQHF
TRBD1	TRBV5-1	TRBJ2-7	CASREARDRVWEQYF
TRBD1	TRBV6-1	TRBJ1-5	CASRYRGISNQPQHF
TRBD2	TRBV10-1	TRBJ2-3	CASSRGLAGTDTQYF
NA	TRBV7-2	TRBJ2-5	CASSFRGEETQYF
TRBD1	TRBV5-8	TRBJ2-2	CASSTRQGALTNTGELFF
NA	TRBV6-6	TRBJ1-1	CASSYSGTGATEAFF
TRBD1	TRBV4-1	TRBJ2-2	CASSQDDRDTGELFF
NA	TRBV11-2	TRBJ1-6	CASSAYYNSPLHF
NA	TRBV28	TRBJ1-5	CASVRGYQPQHF
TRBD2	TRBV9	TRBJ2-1	CASSVADGGGAASEQFF
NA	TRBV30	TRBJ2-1	CAWSLGQGNEQFF
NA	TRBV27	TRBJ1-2	CASSNTPGTSIHYGYTF
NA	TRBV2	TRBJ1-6	CASSVQSPLHF
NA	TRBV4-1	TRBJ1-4	CASSPHRADNREKLFF
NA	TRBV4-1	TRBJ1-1	CASSPAGTTNTEAFF
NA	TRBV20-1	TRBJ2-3	CSATRGDTQYF
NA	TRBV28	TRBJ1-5	CASTEQWGVGSNQPQHF
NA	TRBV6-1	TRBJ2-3	CASSRGGLADTQYF
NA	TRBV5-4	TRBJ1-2	CASRDGLNYGYTF
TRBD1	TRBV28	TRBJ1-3	CASTTQGASGNTIYF
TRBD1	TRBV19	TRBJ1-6	CASRGQILGSPLHF
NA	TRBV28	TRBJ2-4	CASIGGLAKNIQYF
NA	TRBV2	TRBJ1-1	CASKREGNTEAFF
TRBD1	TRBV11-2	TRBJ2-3	CASSPWGQVSTDTQYF
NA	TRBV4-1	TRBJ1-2	CASSQDHLGDLGYTF
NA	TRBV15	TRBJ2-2	CATSRDEESGELFF
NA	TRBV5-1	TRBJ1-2	CASSLTEGDYGYTF
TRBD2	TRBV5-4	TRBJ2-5	CASSLGASGGQETQYF
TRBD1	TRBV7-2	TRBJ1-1	CASSANRGTEAFF
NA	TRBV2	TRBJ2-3	CASRLRLVKDTQYF
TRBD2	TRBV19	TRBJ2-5	CASKLAGLGTQYF
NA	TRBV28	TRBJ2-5	CASSAAGTAIETQYF
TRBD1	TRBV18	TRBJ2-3	CASSPNRRQGWTDTQYF
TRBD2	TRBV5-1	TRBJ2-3	CASSLTGGLPADTDTQYF
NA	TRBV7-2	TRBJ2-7	CASSFYDEQYF
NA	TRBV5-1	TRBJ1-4	CASSLEIVGQGDEKLFF
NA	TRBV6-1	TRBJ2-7	CATSRYEQYF
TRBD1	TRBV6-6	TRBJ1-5	CASSYTTGGNQPQHF
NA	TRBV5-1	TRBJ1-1	CASSLVQASNTEAFF
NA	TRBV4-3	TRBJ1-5	CASSQAPLEWPQHF
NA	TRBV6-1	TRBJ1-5	CASRAHGGGPQHF
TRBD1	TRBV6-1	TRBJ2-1	CASSESRGYVNEQFF
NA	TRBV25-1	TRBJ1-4	CASSEPTGMTNEKLFF
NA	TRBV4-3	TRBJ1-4	CASSRDRSLGEKLFF
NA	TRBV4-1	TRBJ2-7	CASSQTSWPGNSYEQYF
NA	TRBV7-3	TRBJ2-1	CASSLLGGAYNEQFF
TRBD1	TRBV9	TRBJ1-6	CASSAGQAGNSPLHF
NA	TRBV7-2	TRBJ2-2	CASAGTHLSNTGELFF
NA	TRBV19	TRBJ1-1	CASSSGVNTEAFF
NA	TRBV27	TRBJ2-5	CASSRGPKETQYF
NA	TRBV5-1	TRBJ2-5	CASSSLTRPGAAQYF
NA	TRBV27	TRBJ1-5	CASSLSRDQPQHF